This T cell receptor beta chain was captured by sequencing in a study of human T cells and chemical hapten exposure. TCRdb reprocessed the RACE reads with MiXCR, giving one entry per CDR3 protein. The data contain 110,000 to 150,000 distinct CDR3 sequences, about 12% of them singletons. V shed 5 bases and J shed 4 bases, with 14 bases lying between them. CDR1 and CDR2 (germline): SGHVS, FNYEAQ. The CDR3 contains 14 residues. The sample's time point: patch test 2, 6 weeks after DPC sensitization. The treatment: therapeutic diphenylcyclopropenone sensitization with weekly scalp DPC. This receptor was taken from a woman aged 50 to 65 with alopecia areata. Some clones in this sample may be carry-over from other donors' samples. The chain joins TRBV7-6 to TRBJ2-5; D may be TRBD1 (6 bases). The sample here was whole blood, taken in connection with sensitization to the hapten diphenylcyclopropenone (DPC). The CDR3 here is CASSPSRGGETQYF. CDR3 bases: TGTGCCAGCAGCCCAAGCAGGGGTGGAGAGACCCAGTACTTC.